One sample yielded the 27 T cell receptor beta chains listed below, sequenced in a study of blood T cell repertoires in COVID-19. Profiled with immunoSEQ multiplex PCR; TCRdb holds only in-frame clones, not every one. The top ten clones hold roughly 1.2% of a sample with over 200,000 clones, 92% of them seen once. The specimen sequenced was peripheral blood. The receptors were sampled from a man aged 30 to 39 with acute or convalescent COVID-19.

In DNA form, the CDR3 reads TGCAGCGTTGGTGCGGGGACTAGCACAGATACGCAGTATTTT. It specifies CSVGAGTSTDTQYF. The chain uses TRBV29-1 and TRBJ2-3; weak D call: TRBD2 (6 bases). Trimming removed 4 bases from V and 0 bases from J, with 11 bases in between. This CDR3 contains 14 residues. Germline assignment: CDR1 SQVTM and CDR2 ANQGSEA.

The chain has TRBV2 and TRBJ2-1; 9 positions agree with TRBD2. CDR1 and CDR2 from the germline V gene are SNHLY and FYNNEI. V shed 6 bases, J shed 2 bases, and the junction held 5 bases outside the gene matches. The CDR3 runs 15 residues. The CDR3 nucleotides read TGTGCCAGCAGGCCGGGACTAGCTGCCTACAATGAGCAGTTCTTC. Translating it yields CASRPGLAAYNEQFF.

The chain has TRBV6-5 and TRBJ1-4; D gene unclear. The germline V gene encodes CDR1 MNHEY and CDR2 SVGAGI. The germline V and J ends were trimmed by 5 bases and 3 bases, with 10 bases remaining between them. The CDR3 runs to 14 residues. For the CDR3, the DNA is TGTGCCAGCAGTCCGCGCAACGCTAATGAAAAACTGTTTTTT. This encodes CASSPRNANEKLFF.

The V call is TRBV5-1, the J call TRBJ2-3; D ambiguous. The V gene's germline CDR1 is SGHRS and CDR2 YFSETQ. The V end was cut by 2 bases, the J end by 4 bases, with 20 bases between. The CDR3 has 17 residues. CDR3: CASSFGSLVIGPDTQYF. In DNA, the CDR3 is TGCGCCAGCAGCTTCGGTTCGCTAGTTATCGGCCCAGATACGCAGTATTTT.

CDR3 in amino acids: CASRGGNQETQYF. The CDR3 DNA follows: TGTGCCAGCAGGGGGGGAAACCAAGAGACCCAGTACTTC. The gene calls are TRBV27 and TRBJ2-5, with D perhaps TRBD2 (6 bases). The length of the CDR3 is 13 residues. Trimming pared 6 bases from V and 0 bases from J, leaving 8 bases between. Per the germline V gene, CDR1 is MNHEY and CDR2 is SMNVEV (reference sequence).

The V and J genes are TRBV5-1 and TRBJ2-7; D perhaps matches TRBD1 (5 bases). Trimming removed 4 bases from V and 7 bases from J, with 15 bases in between. This CDR3 is built from 13 residues. The germline gives CDR1 SGHRS, CDR2 YFSETQ. CDR3 loop: CASSLGRVGEQYF. The DNA of the CDR3 is TGCGCCAGCAGCCTGGGCAGGGTGGGAGAGCAGTACTTC.

The CDR3 DNA sequence: TGCGCCAGCAGCGTCGGGACTAGCGGGGTAAGGACAGATACGCAGTATTTT. It encodes CASSVGTSGVRTDTQYF. The chain links TRBV5-1 to TRBJ2-3, with 13 bases aligning to TRBD2. Germline assignment: CDR1 SGHRS and CDR2 YFSETQ. This CDR3 contains 17 residues. Trimming removed 4 bases from V and 3 bases from J; junction bases left unmatched: 8.

The chain uses TRBV12-3 or TRBV12-4 and TRBJ2-7; TRBD2 agrees at 8 bases. The CDR3 length is 13 residues. V shed 6 bases and J 9 bases; nucleotides not matched to a gene: 10. The CDR3 sequence: CASRSSGGLPQYF. In DNA, the CDR3 is TGTGCCAGCAGATCCTCGGGAGGGTTGCCGCAGTACTTC.

The chain employs TRBV10-1 and TRBJ2-1; TRBD2 might be the D (7 bases). Germline-derived CDR1 and CDR2 are WNHNN and SYGVQD (reference sequence). This CDR3 comprises 14 residues. V was shortened by 2 bases and J by 7 bases, with 12 bases between the two germline ends. CDR3: CASSEVRGANEQFF. CDR3 in DNA: TGCGCCAGCAGTGAGGTCCGGGGGGCTAATGAGCAGTTCTTC.

The chain joins TRBV25-1 to TRBJ2-2, with 12 bases fitting TRBD2. The CDR3 contains 14 residues. Germline V gene lookup returns CDR1 MGHDK and CDR2 SYGVNS. Losses at the gene ends were 6 bases for V and 7 bases for J; bases not matched to a gene: 3. The CDR3 DNA follows: TGTGCCAGCAGGACTAGCGGGAGATACGGGGAGCTGTTTTTT. Its translation is CASRTSGRYGELFF.

The genes are TRBV30 and TRBJ2-1; 9 bases agree with TRBD1. J gave up 7 bases and V 5 bases, and 9 bases lay outside the gene matches. The CDR3 is 14 amino acids. The V gene's germline CDR1 is GTSNPN and CDR2 SVGIG (reference sequence). The CDR3, as DNA: TGTGCCTGGGACCGGGACAGGGTTAAAAATGAGCAGTTCTTC. It specifies CAWDRDRVKNEQFF.

The gene calls are TRBV11-2 and TRBJ1-1; D possibly corresponds to TRBD1 (6 bases). Germline loops: CDR1 SGHAT, CDR2 FQNNGV. V lost 1 base and J 4 bases, leaving 10 bases between the germline ends. The CDR3 loop spans 14 amino acids. CDR3 DNA: TGTGCCAGCAGCTTAGGCCTCAGGGGCACTGAAGCTTTCTTT. It specifies CASSLGLRGTEAFF.

The V and J genes are TRBV5-4 and TRBJ2-7; no clear D gene. This CDR3 contains 10 residues. The V gene's germline CDR1 is SGHNT and CDR2 YYREEE (reference sequence). V lost 8 bases and J 4 bases, leaving 7 bases between the germline ends. As DNA, the CDR3 is TGTGCCAGGTGGGCGTACGAGCAGTACTTC. The encoded protein is CARWAYEQYF.

This clone occurred once. The chain joins TRBV12-5 to TRBJ1-5; 7 bases fit TRBD1. The junction had 18 bases not matched to a gene; V was cut back by 1 base and J by 6 bases. The CDR3 length is 19 residues. Germline CDR1 LGHNT, CDR2 FRNRAP. The CDR3 DNA is TGTGCTAGTGGTTTGGGGTTGGGCAGGGGGAATGAGGAAGGTCAGCCCCAGCATTTT. Its translation: CASGLGLGRGNEEGQPQHF.

This chain connects TRBV11-1 to TRBJ1-5; no clear D. CDR3 length equals 14 residues. Germline V gene sequence: CDR1 SGHAT, CDR2 FQDESV (reference sequence). Trimming pared 1 base from V and 5 bases from J, leaving 9 bases between. DNA of the CDR3: TGTGCCAGCAGCTTAGGAGGACTCCATCAGCCCCAGCATTTT. As protein: CASSLGGLHQPQHF. Using reference TRBV11-1 and TRBJ1-5 for the parts outside the CDR3, the full variable domain is EAEVAQSPRYKITEKSQAVAFWCDPISGHATLYWYRQILGQGPELLVQFQDESVVDDSQLPKDRFSAERLKGVDSTLKIQPAELGDSAMYLCASSLGGLHQPQHFGDGTRLSIL.

V usage is TRBV5-1 and J usage is TRBJ1-6; no clear D gene. Germline V gene sequence: CDR1 SGHRS, CDR2 YFSETQ. The CDR3 contains 14 residues. With 2 bases removed from V and 7 bases from J, the gap between germline ends came to 10 bases. This chain's CDR3 is CASSFGSLNSPLHF. The CDR3 coding sequence is TGCGCCAGCAGCTTCGGTTCCCTCAATTCACCCCTCCACTTT.

This clone was seen just once. The genes are TRBV6-1 and TRBJ2-7; 7 bases are a match to TRBD1. After removal of 5 bases from V and 2 bases from J, the junction contained 3 bases not matched to a gene. CDR1 MNHNS and CDR2 SASEGT come from the germline V gene. This CDR3 spans 13 amino acids. CDR3 loop: CASSPGTAYEQYF. CDR3 coding DNA: TGTGCCAGCAGTCCCGGGACAGCCTACGAGCAGTACTTC.

The gene calls are TRBV5-8 and TRBJ1-5; no clear D gene. CDR1 is SGHTS and CDR2 is YDEGEE in the germline V gene. V lost 4 bases to trimming and J lost 5 bases, with 10 bases between them. The CDR3 spans 13 residues. CDR3 sequence (DNA): TGTGCCAGCAGCGCGGGCCACTATCAGCCCCAGCATTTT. It yields the protein CASSAGHYQPQHF.

This chain connects TRBV6-5 to TRBJ2-7; 7 positions agree with TRBD1. V lost 5 bases, J lost 5 bases, and 9 bases stayed unmatched. In germline, CDR1 is MNHEY, CDR2 SVGAGI. The CDR3 length is 14 residues. This CDR3 is CASSRQGLPNEQYF. CDR3 DNA sequence: TGTGCCAGCAGTCGACAGGGCCTTCCCAACGAGCAGTACTTC.

The chain employs TRBV12-5 and TRBJ1-1; D ambiguous. Trimming pared 7 bases from V and 8 bases from J, leaving 29 bases between. The CDR3 totals 17 residues. In germline, CDR1 is LGHNT, CDR2 FRNRAP. CDR3 sequence reads: CASAPGQSTPFAREAFF. The CDR3, as DNA: TGTGCTAGTGCCCCTGGCCAGTCCACTCCTTTTGCGCGGGAAGCTTTCTTT. Filled out from reference TRBV12-5 and TRBJ1-1, the complete variable domain reads DARVTQTPRHKVTEMGQEVTMRCQPILGHNTVFWYRQTMMQGLELLAYFRNRAPLDDSGMPKDRFSAEMPDATLATLKIQPSEPRDSAVYFCASAPGQSTPFAREAFFGQGTRLTVV.

The V gene is TRBV28, the J gene TRBJ1-5; tentative D call: TRBD1 (5 bases). V was pared by 7 bases and J by 0 bases, with 13 bases between. Germline CDR1 is MDHEN and CDR2 is SYDVKM. CDR3 length equals 15 residues. The CDR3 is CASKRGPGSNQPQHF. CDR3 in DNA: TGTGCCAGCAAAAGGGGCCCGGGTAGCAATCAGCCCCAGCATTTT.

The chain uses TRBV28 and TRBJ2-7; D is unresolved. The CDR3 consists of 14 residues. Germline loops: CDR1 MDHEN, CDR2 SYDVKM. Trimming cost V 2 bases and J 2 bases, with 10 bases left between them. For the CDR3, the DNA is TGTGCCAGCAGTTTACAGACAAACACCTACGAGCAGTACTTC. It specifies CASSLQTNTYEQYF. The whole variable domain, remainder taken from reference TRBV28 and TRBJ2-7, is DVKVTQSSRYLVKRTGEKVFLECVQDMDHENMFWYRQDPGLGLRLIYFSYDVKMKEKGDIPEGYSVSREKKERFSLILESASTNQTSMYLCASSLQTNTYEQYFGPGTRLTVT.

The genes are TRBV9 and TRBJ2-1; TRBD2 matches 9 bases. Germline V lookup: CDR1 SGDLS, CDR2 YYNGEE. The V segment lost 2 bases and the J segment 1 base; nucleotides outside the gene matches: 4. This CDR3 has 16 amino acids. CDR3 nucleotide sequence: TGTGCCAGCAGCGTTGGACTAGCGAGGTCCTACAATGAGCAGTTCTTC. It specifies CASSVGLARSYNEQFF.

This chain connects TRBV15 to TRBJ2-2; possibly TRBD1 for D (6 bases). Germline CDR1 is LNHNV and CDR2 is YYDKDF (reference sequence). This CDR3 has 14 residues. V dropped 2 bases and J dropped 6 bases, with 10 bases sitting between them. CDR3 DNA: TGTGCCACCAGCAGACCCAGGGGTTCCGGGGAGCTGTTTTTT. It specifies CATSRPRGSGELFF.

The chain links TRBV27 to TRBJ2-4, with 9 bases that match TRBD1. Germline V gene lookup returns CDR1 MNHEY and CDR2 SMNVEV (reference sequence). V dropped 0 bases and J dropped 5; count of bases not matched to a gene: 2. The length of the CDR3 is 15 residues. The CDR3 spells CASSLSGQGENIQYF. CDR3 nucleotides: TGTGCCAGCAGTTTATCGGGACAGGGAGAAAACATTCAGTACTTC.

This chain uses TRBV19 with TRBJ1-5, with no clear D. Germline CDR1 is LNHDA and CDR2 is SQIVND (reference sequence). The ends were cut back, 3 bases at V and 3 bases at J, with 9 bases in the middle. The CDR3 covers 14 residues. The CDR3 region has the DNA TGTGCCAGTAGTATTTGGCAGGTCAATCAGCCCCAGCATTTT. Protein product: CASSIWQVNQPQHF.

This rearrangement joins TRBV29-1 to TRBJ1-2, with D perhaps matching TRBD1 (5 bases). Trimming pared 0 bases from V and 3 bases from J, leaving 14 bases between. The CDR3 is made up of 15 amino acids. In germline, CDR1 is SQVTM, CDR2 ANQGSEA. CDR3 sequence (DNA): TGCAGCGTTGAAGATGAGCAGCGACAGCACTATGGCTACACCTTC. The encoded protein is CSVEDEQRQHYGYTF. Based on the CDR3 plus reference TRBV29-1 and TRBJ1-2, the full variable domain is SAVISQKPSRDICQRGTSLTIQCQVDSQVTMMFWYRQQPGQSLTLIATANQGSEATYESGFVIDKFPISRPNLTFSTLTVSNMSPEDSSIYLCSVEDEQRQHYGYTFGSGTRLTVV.